The 6 T cell receptor beta chains below come from one sample, sequenced in a study of Graves' ophthalmopathy and Graves' hyperthyroidism. CDR3 regions of TCR beta were amplified from RNA transcripts. The authors performed first-round RT-PCR with HTBI primers and then a second-round multiplex PCR. Each CDR3 protein gets one entry after TCRdb re-called the multiplex PCR reads with MiXCR. The repertoire includes 350,000 to 400,000 distinct CDR3 sequences, about 18% of them detected once, and around 1.6% sits in the top ten. The sequenced sample consisted of peripheral blood. These receptors were collected from a woman in her late teens or twenties with Graves' ophthalmopathy.

CDR3 residues: CASTTTGDQPQHF. CDR3 coding DNA: TGTGCCAGTACCACGACAGGGGATCAGCCCCAGCATTTT. The rearrangement joins TRBV19 to TRBJ1-5, with 8 bases that match TRBD1. The V gene's germline CDR1 is LNHDA and CDR2 SQIVND (reference sequence). The CDR3 is 13 residues long. With 7 bases clipped from V and 5 bases from J, the junction kept 4 bases outside the gene matches.

At least ten counts were recorded for this clonotype. This rearrangement joins TRBV12-3 or TRBV12-4 to TRBJ2-5; TRBD2 matches 12 bases. V lost 6 bases, J lost 2 bases, and 4 bases stayed unmatched. The length of the CDR3 is 15 residues. This CDR3 reads CASSGTSGWQETQYF. The CDR3 nucleotides are TGTGCCAGCAGCGGGACTAGCGGGTGGCAAGAGACCCAGTACTTC.

This clonotype was seen many times. This chain joins TRBV7-2 and TRBJ1-3; no reliable D call. V was clipped by 4 bases and J by 0 bases, with 10 bases between them. Germline CDR1 is SGHTA and CDR2 is FQGNSA. The CDR3 has 15 amino acids. CDR3 bases: TGTGCCAGCAGCTCCCTTACCAGCTCTGGAAACACCATATATTTT. It translates to CASSSLTSSGNTIYF.

This clonotype showed up many times. The genes are TRBV11-2 and TRBJ2-7; 10 bases map to TRBD2. Unmatched junction bases numbered 8, after V lost 1 base and J lost 2 bases. The CDR3 has 17 amino acids. Germline V lookup: CDR1 SGHAT, CDR2 FQNNGV. The CDR3 loop reads CASSLGGTSDKPYEQYF. CDR3 coding DNA: TGTGCCAGCAGCTTAGGCGGGACTAGCGACAAGCCCTACGAGCAGTACTTC.

This clonotype came up many times. The rearrangement uses TRBV5-1 and TRBJ1-3; 8 bases match TRBD1. This CDR3 comprises 15 residues. Germline assignment: CDR1 SGHRS and CDR2 YFSETQ. Trimming at V came to 2 bases and at J to 4 bases, leaving 5 bases not matched to a gene. DNA of the CDR3: TGCGCCAGCAGCTTAGGGACAGGACTCGGAAACACCATATATTTT. Translated, it gives CASSLGTGLGNTIYF.

The chain has TRBV5-1 and TRBJ2-5; possibly TRBD1 for D (6 bases). This CDR3 region has 14 residues. Germline V gives CDR1 SGHRS, CDR2 YFSETQ. V lost 5 bases to trimming and J lost 3 bases, with 14 bases between them. CDR3 sequence (DNA): TGCGCCAGCAGGGGCCGAAGGACAGAAGAGACCCAGTACTTC. Protein sequence: CASRGRRTEETQYF.